This entry concerns a single T cell receptor beta chain. This clonotype was picked up a small number of times. Its antigen remains undetermined. Per-nucleotide qualities are absent, and no much larger clonotype sits a single base away. The sequencing machine was an Illumina HiSeq 2500. Quantitative 5'-RACE with molecular barcodes was the method used to prepare the TCR beta libraries. On the study's bioinformatics: To identify disease-linked TCR variants, a new computational method was used, one built on a probabilistic model of VDJ rearrangement. TCRdb took the public reads, trimmed them with fastp at Q25, ran MiXCR for clone calling and kept in-frame beta chains. Entries that share a CDR3 protein sequence are merged under the most common genes and DNA. These V and J calls rely on TCRdb rather than the paper's analysis. The sample table lists a few hundred thousand distinct CDR3 sequences, approximately 20% of them with a count of one. The ten largest account for approximately 46% of the sample.

This sample was taken from a study of CD8 T cells in ankylosing spondylitis (TCRdb year 2017). General notes on the study: T cell receptor beta repertoires were profiled in healthy donors and ankylosing spondylitis patients so that disease-linked TCR variants could be found. The full study cohort was made up of about 25 ankylosing spondylitis patients and roughly 98 healthy donors. Peripheral blood was sampled, and synovial fluid was additionally collected from ankylosing spondylitis patients. On the study overall, not on this receptor specifically: In peripheral blood, the disease-linked clones were found at relatively low frequencies and had a CD8+ phenotype. Some motif variants had previously been reported in the synovial fluid and blood of reactive arthritis patients, which suggests shared mechanisms of disease initiation. A TCR beta motif of 8 or 9 highly homologous amino acid variants appeared characteristic of blood from ankylosing spondylitis patients. The disease-linked clones were reported as significantly enriched in matched synovial fluid samples from ankylosing spondylitis patients.

The CDR3 holds 14 amino acids from the cysteine to the phenylalanine. Here the CDR3 DNA is all that survives: 42 bases in frame from base 1. Trimmed from V: 5 bases; trimmed from J: 5 bases; junction bases lacking a gene match: 5. The source material was blood, either unsorted or a sorted T cell fraction (not recorded which). The chain uses TRBV12-3 or TRBV12-4 and TRBJ2-1, with 8 bases in between that match TRBD1. The receptor was derived from a male donor with ankylosing spondylitis. The DNA is TGTGCCAGCAGTACGGACAGGGATGACAATGAGCAGTTCTTC. Its protein product is CASSTDRDDNEQFF.